One and the same sample provided the 17 T cell receptor beta chains below, sequenced in a study of T cell responses to AZD1222 COVID-19 vaccine. TCRdb's table, derived via immunoSEQ multiplex PCR, lists solely in-frame clones and lacks some. This repertoire shows about 96,000 clones, nearly 90% found once; its top ten account for 1.5% to 2%. The sequencing used peripheral blood, collected on day 0 of AZD1222 vaccination. The receptor set was obtained from an adult in good health.

The J gene is TRBJ1-6, the V gene TRBV4-2; possibly TRBD1 for D (5 bases). Per germline, CDR1 LGHNA and CDR2 YNFKEQ. The ends were cut back, 1 base at V and 5 bases at J, with 15 bases in the middle. The CDR3 consists of 17 residues. The CDR3 spells CASSQGVAGLNNSPLHF. The CDR3 nucleotides are TGTGCCAGCAGCCAAGGGGTTGCGGGACTGAATAATTCACCCCTCCACTTT.

The chain couples TRBV2 to TRBJ1-2; 12 bases are a match to TRBD1. CDR3 length: 15 amino acids. Germline V gene lookup returns CDR1 SNHLY and CDR2 FYNNEI. Trimming cost V 6 bases and J 4 bases; bases outside gene matches: 6. CDR3 nucleotide sequence: TGTGCCAGCAGAGCCGGGACAGGGGGCGTCTATGGCTACACCTTC. This translates into CASRAGTGGVYGYTF.

The chain uses TRBV21-1 and TRBJ2-7; the table's D gene call, TRBD2, was not cross checked with the DNA. TRBV21-1 is listed as a pseudogene. The CDR3 runs to 13 residues. CDR3 in DNA: TGTGCCAGCAGCTCCCGGACTAGCGGGGATTGGTACTTC. It yields the protein CASSSRTSGDWYF.

Only one count was recorded for this clone. This rearrangement joins TRBV18 to TRBJ1-2, with TRBD1 matching over 8 bases. The ends lost 3 bases at V and 3 bases at J; junction bases unmatched: 6. There are 15 residues in the CDR3. Germline-derived CDR1 and CDR2 are KGHSH and LQKENI. The CDR3 nucleotides read TGTGCCAGCTCACCTAACAGGGGACAGGACTATGGCTACACCTTC. Protein sequence: CASSPNRGQDYGYTF.

The gene calls are TRBV23-1 and TRBJ1-5; D is ambiguous. Being an ORF, TRBV23-1 has a function that is uncertain. Trimming pared 7 bases from V and 4 bases from J, leaving 14 bases between. The CDR3 is 14 residues long. CDR3 sequence reads: CASTVEYGNQPQHF. In DNA form, the CDR3 reads TGCGCCAGCACCGTCGAATACGGAAATCAGCCCCAGCATTTT.

The sample holds a few counts of this clone. The chain uses TRBV7-8 and TRBJ1-1; no reliable D call. Trimming stripped 6 bases from V and 8 bases from J, with 16 bases between. The CDR3 runs to 13 residues. Looked up from germline, CDR1 is SGHVS and CDR2 is FQNEAQ. CDR3 sequence reads: CASSWSSVTEAFF. As DNA, the CDR3 is TGTGCCAGCAGTTGGAGTTCGGTCACAGAAGCTTTCTTT.

The gene calls are TRBV6-5 and TRBJ1-5; D ambiguous. Germline CDR1 reads MNHEY; CDR2 reads SVGAGI. This CDR3 has 13 residues. V was trimmed by 7 bases and J by 3 bases, leaving 10 bases between them. The chain's CDR3 is CASKVGFNQPQHF. CDR3 in DNA: TGTGCCAGCAAGGTTGGGTTCAATCAGCCCCAGCATTTT.

The chain uses TRBV6-6 and TRBJ2-2, with D maybe TRBD1 (5 bases). V lost 6 bases to trimming and J lost 5 bases, with 10 bases between them. Looked up from germline, CDR1 is MNHNY and CDR2 is SVGAGI (reference sequence). CDR3 length equals 13 residues. CDR3 protein: CASRPGLTGELFF. Written as DNA, the CDR3 is TGTGCCAGCAGGCCAGGGCTTACCGGGGAGCTGTTTTTT.

The chain uses TRBV7-2 and TRBJ1-3; the match to TRBD1 covers 7 bases. Germline CDR1 is SGHTA and CDR2 is FQGNSA. V was clipped by 3 bases and J by 7 bases; unmatched bases: 9. The CDR3 loop spans 15 amino acids. This chain's CDR3 is CASSLDRLGYNTIYF. In DNA form, the CDR3 reads TGTGCCAGCAGCTTGGACAGGTTGGGTTATAACACCATATATTTT.

Notes on this clone: The junction shows a germline mismatch at one end, possibly a read error. V usage is TRBV19 and J usage is TRBJ1-1; 9 bases are a match to TRBD1. Germline V gene data show CDR1 as LNHDA and CDR2 as SQIVND (reference sequence). The CDR3 consists of 15 residues. CDR3: CASSTLGGTGTEAFF. The CDR3 nucleotides read TGTGCCAGCAGTACCCTCGGGGGGACAGGGACTGAAGCTTTCTTT.

The CDR3 DNA reads TGCGCCAGCAGCTTGCAAGGGTTAATGATGTCGCCCCAGCATTTT. It yields the protein CASSLQGLMMSPQHF. The chain is built from TRBV5-1 and TRBJ1-5; unclear D gene. CDR3 length: 15 amino acids. V was cut by 1 base and J by 9 bases, with 17 bases left in between. CDR1 and CDR2 from the germline V gene are SGHRS and YFSETQ.

The gene calls are TRBV5-8 and TRBJ2-5; 13 bases fit TRBD2. CDR1 is SGHTS, CDR2 YDEGEE, per germline. This CDR3 has 18 amino acids. V dropped 0 bases and J dropped 5; count of bases not matched to a gene: 10. This CDR3 is CASSLAVILAGGLETQYF. The CDR3 bases are TGTGCCAGCAGCTTGGCCGTTATACTAGCGGGGGGGCTCGAGACCCAGTACTTC.

This chain joins TRBV4-3 and TRBJ2-1; D remains ambiguous. The germline V gene encodes CDR1 LGHNA and CDR2 YSLEER. The CDR3 has 16 residues. V lost 0 bases and J 4 bases, leaving 13 bases between the germline ends. In DNA, the CDR3 is TGCGCCAGCAGCCAAGAATTAGGTAGCCTGTACAATGAGCAGTTCTTC. Protein sequence: CASSQELGSLYNEQFF.

This clone was found a few times. CDR3 bases: TGTGCCTGGAGTGCCCAGGGACGCCAGTTCTTC. Translating it yields CAWSAQGRQFF. V gene TRBV30 combines with J gene TRBJ2-1; D is possibly TRBD1 or TRBD2 (5 bases each). Germline V gene lookup returns CDR1 GTSNPN and CDR2 SVGIG (reference sequence). This CDR3 region has 11 residues. The V end was cut by 1 base, the J end by 13 bases, with 11 bases between. The full variable domain, in which reference TRBV30 and TRBJ2-1 provide the parts outside the CDR3, is SQTIHQWPATLVQPVGSPLSLECTVEGTSNPNLYWYRQAAGRGLQLLFYSVGIGQISSEVPQNLSASRPQDRQFILSSKKLLLSDSGFYLCAWSAQGRQFFGPGTRLTVL.

The chain employs TRBV7-2 and TRBJ1-6; D is unclear. The CDR3 spans 15 residues. The V gene lost 1 base and the J gene lost 10 bases, with 14 bases spanning the gap. Per germline, CDR1 SGHTA and CDR2 FQGNSA. CDR3 residues: CASSLVGGSGSPLHF. The CDR3 DNA reads as TGTGCCAGCAGCTTAGTTGGAGGGAGTGGCTCACCCCTCCACTTT.

The rearrangement joins TRBV7-2 to TRBJ1-2; D unclear. The V gene's germline CDR1 is SGHTA and CDR2 FQGNSA. The V end lost 1 base, the J end lost 6 bases, and 9 bases lay between the germline ends. This CDR3 has 13 amino acids. The chain's CDR3 is CASSLVPGNGYTF. The CDR3 bases are TGTGCCAGCAGCTTAGTGCCCGGGAATGGCTACACCTTC. Combining the CDR3 with reference TRBV7-2 and TRBJ1-2 gives the whole variable domain GAGVSQSPSNKVTEKGKDVELRCDPISGHTALYWYRQSLGQGLEFLIYFQGNSAPDKSGLPSDRFSAERTGGSVSTLTIQRTQQEDSAVYLCASSLVPGNGYTFGSGTRLTVV.

In this sample, this clone turned up once. The V call is TRBV13, the J call TRBJ1-3, with D possibly TRBD1 on 6 matching bases. V shed 3 bases and J shed 3 bases, with 18 bases lying between them. Per germline, CDR1 PRHDT and CDR2 FYEKMQ (reference sequence). CDR3 size: 17 residues. CDR3 DNA: TGTGCCAGCAGCTTTTTTACGACAGGCGCCTTTGGAAACACCATATATTTT. Its protein is CASSFFTTGAFGNTIYF.